This T cell receptor beta chain was retrieved from a study of blood T cell repertoires in COVID-19. At the level of the study: Samples came from the United States, Italy and Spain, spanning acute and convalescent COVID-19.

Only in-frame clones appear in the TCRdb table, and some are missing; sequencing was by immunoSEQ multiplex PCR. The sample yields approximately 300,000 clones, more than 75% seen once. The germline gives CDR1 LGHDT, CDR2 YNNKEL (reference sequence). This CDR3 spans 16 amino acids. V lost 0 bases and J lost 2, with 13 bases in between. Self-reported history from a screening survey and questionnaire set each donor's cohort. The sequence was collected from a woman aged 18-29 years who had recovered from COVID-19. The sequencing input was PBMCs or T cells enriched from blood (not recorded which). The chain links TRBV3-1 (or the pseudogene TRBV3-2) to TRBJ1-2, with D unresolved. The CDR3: CASSQDDGGRNYGYTF. The CDR3 DNA sequence: TGTGCCAGCAGCCAAGATGACGGCGGCAGAAACTATGGCTACACCTTC.